The 10 T cell receptor beta chains reported below all come from one sample, sequenced in a study of post-analysis software for immune sequencing data. No antigen is known for these receptors. General study findings and limits: TRBV5-6, TRBV5-1 and TRBV20-1 were among a handful of TRBV segments more frequent in patients than controls.

Prepared TCR beta cDNA libraries contained unique molecular identifiers. TCRdb processed the PCR reads anew with MiXCR; each CDR3 protein has one entry. In the table there are a few hundred thousand distinct CDR3 sequences, less than 40% of which are singletons. The sequencing sample was made of blood. These receptor sequences come from a girl aged 10 to 17 with multiple sclerosis.

The chain links TRBV4-1 to TRBJ2-1; tentatively, D is TRBD2 (7 bases). Trimming removed 4 bases from V and 0 bases from J, with 19 bases in between. The CDR3 is 18 amino acids. The V gene's germline CDR1 is MGHRA and CDR2 YSYEKL. CDR3 DNA: TGCGCCAGCAGCCCTAGGGGGGGCAGGGTCTTCTCCTACAATGAGCAGTTCTTC. Encoded protein: CASSPRGGRVFSYNEQFF.

This clonotype was seen only a few times. The V and J genes are TRBV5-1 and TRBJ1-4; unclear D gene. There are 13 residues in the CDR3. Germline assignment: CDR1 SGHRS and CDR2 YFSETQ. The V gene lost 4 bases and the J gene lost 6 bases, with 10 bases spanning the gap. CDR3 coding DNA: TGCGCCAGCAGCATACGCCGGGATGAAAAACTGTTTTTT. Translated: CASSIRRDEKLFF. Full variable domain (outside the CDR3, taken from reference TRBV5-1 and TRBJ1-4): KAGVTQTPRYLIKTRGQQVTLSCSPISGHRSVSWYQQTPGQGLQFLFEYFSETQRNKGNFPGRFSGRQFSNSRSEMNVSTLELGDSALYLCASSIRRDEKLFFGSGTQLSVL.

This clonotype was detected only a few times. The V and J genes are TRBV7-8 and TRBJ2-3, with D maybe TRBD2 (6 bases). The length of the CDR3 is 15 residues. CDR1 and CDR2 from the germline V gene are SGHVS and FQNEAQ. Between the trimmed V and J ends, which lost 2 bases and 2 bases, there was a span of 11 bases. Here the CDR3 DNA reads TGTGCCAGCAGCTTATTTGGGACTTCCACAGATACGCAGTATTTT. It yields the protein CASSLFGTSTDTQYF.

This chain joins TRBV5-6 and TRBJ2-3, with D possibly matching TRBD2 (6 bases). Per germline, CDR1 SGHDT and CDR2 YYEEEE. CDR3 length: 15 amino acids. V was clipped by 4 bases and J by 2 bases, with 14 bases between them. The CDR3 DNA reads as TGTGCCAGCAGCCCCGGGACTCCTCACACAGATACGCAGTATTTT. Protein product: CASSPGTPHTDTQYF. The full variable domain, in which reference TRBV5-6 and TRBJ2-3 provide the parts outside the CDR3, is DAGVTQSPTHLIKTRGQQVTLRCSPKSGHDTVSWYQQALGQGPQFIFQYYEEEERQRGNFPDRFSGHQFPNYSSELNVNALLLGDSALYLCASSPGTPHTDTQYFGPGTRLTVL.

V usage is TRBV20-1 and J usage is TRBJ2-3; TRBD2 might be the D (6 bases). Germline CDR1 DFQATT, CDR2 SNEGSKA (reference sequence). The CDR3 sequence is 14 residues long. V lost 1 base, J lost 4 bases, and 12 bases lay in between. The CDR3 bases are TGCAGTGCTAGAGGCTGGGGGGAGGCAGATACGCAGTATTTT. It is translated as CSARGWGEADTQYF.

This clonotype was seen more than once but under ten times. V is TRBV5-1 and J is TRBJ2-5; D perhaps matches TRBD2 (6 bases). The CDR3 extends over 16 amino acids. Germline lookup yields CDR1 SGHRS and CDR2 YFSETQ. V was clipped by 2 bases and J by 4 bases, with 18 bases between them. CDR3 sequence reads: CASSFLGTRLAETQYF. The CDR3 coding sequence is TGCGCCAGCAGCTTTCTAGGGACTCGCCTCGCAGAGACCCAGTACTTC. The variable domain in full, completed from reference TRBV5-1 and TRBJ2-5, reads KAGVTQTPRYLIKTRGQQVTLSCSPISGHRSVSWYQQTPGQGLQFLFEYFSETQRNKGNFPGRFSGRQFSNSRSEMNVSTLELGDSALYLCASSFLGTRLAETQYFGPGTRLLVL.

The V call is TRBV4-2, the J call TRBJ1-1; D ambiguous. The CDR3 has 15 amino acids. Germline V CDR1 and CDR2: LGHNA, YNFKEQ. Trimming shortened V by 0 bases and J by 2 bases, and 10 bases separated the two germline ends. CDR3: CASSQDEGGNTEAFF. CDR3 coding DNA: TGTGCCAGCAGCCAAGATGAGGGCGGAAACACTGAAGCTTTCTTT.

This clonotype was seen a handful of times. The chain recombines TRBV20-1 with TRBJ1-1; tentative D call: TRBD1 (5 bases). Per germline, CDR1 DFQATT and CDR2 SNEGSKA (reference sequence). This CDR3 spans 15 amino acids. The ends were cut back, 3 bases at V and 5 bases at J, with 19 bases in the middle. The CDR3 region has the DNA TGCAGTGCTAGTGGGACCCCAGAAGGGGAGACTGAAGCTTTCTTT. This codes for CSASGTPEGETEAFF.

The chain employs TRBV5-5 and TRBJ2-1; D ambiguous. V lost 4 bases to trimming and J lost 5 bases, with 13 bases between them. The CDR3 is 14 residues long. Germline V CDR1 and CDR2: SGHKS, YYEKEE (reference sequence). Here the CDR3 DNA reads TGTGCCAGCAGCCCGACACCCCCCAACAATGAGCAGTTCTTC. Translating it yields CASSPTPPNNEQFF.

This clonotype was seen only a few times. The rearrangement joins TRBV20-1 to TRBJ2-5, with D perhaps TRBD1 or TRBD2 (5 bases each). With 1 base removed from V and 1 base from J, the gap between germline ends came to 10 bases. Per the germline V gene, CDR1 is DFQATT and CDR2 is SNEGSKA (reference sequence). The CDR3 runs to 14 residues. The DNA of the CDR3 is TGCAGTGCTAGAGGGGAAGGGACCCAAGAGACCCAGTACTTC. As protein: CSARGEGTQETQYF.